This TCR beta chain was profiled in a study of blood T cell repertoires in COVID-19. Turning to the study itself: Sources were T cells, B-cell-depleted T cells, or PBMCs; the material itself was cDNA or gDNA.

Per the original data handling: How many nucleated cells were present was estimated from reference gene primer amplification. The assay was immunoSEQ multiplex PCR, and TCRdb's table has in-frame clones only and misses some. The V and J calls and clone size were taken over from that table, and D and trimming were inferred from the DNA. The table shows about 190,000 clones, with around 87% occurring only once. The TCR originated in a man in his fifties with acute or convalescent COVID-19. Input material: peripheral blood.

Here the CDR3 DNA reads TGTGCCAGCTCAACGAGGGGACAGGCGTATGGCTACACCTTC. Its protein is CASSTRGQAYGYTF. The rearrangement links TRBV18 to TRBJ1-2, with 8 positions matching TRBD1. The CDR3 is 14 residues long. Looked up from germline, CDR1 is KGHSH and CDR2 is LQKENI. V gave up 5 bases and J gave up 5 bases; unmatched junction bases: 7.